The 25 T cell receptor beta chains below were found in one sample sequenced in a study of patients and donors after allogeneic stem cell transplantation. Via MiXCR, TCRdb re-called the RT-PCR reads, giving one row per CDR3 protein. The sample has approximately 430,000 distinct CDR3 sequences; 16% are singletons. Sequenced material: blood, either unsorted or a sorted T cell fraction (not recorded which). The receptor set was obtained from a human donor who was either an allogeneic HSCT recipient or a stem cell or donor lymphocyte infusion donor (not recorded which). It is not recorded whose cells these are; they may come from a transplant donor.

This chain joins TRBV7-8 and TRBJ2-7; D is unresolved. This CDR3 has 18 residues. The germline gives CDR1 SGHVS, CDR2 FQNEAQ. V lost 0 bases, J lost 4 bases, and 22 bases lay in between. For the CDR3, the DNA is TGTGCCAGCAGCTTAGCGCCTAGTGACCCCCCTATAAGATACGAGCAGTACTTC. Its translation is CASSLAPSDPPIRYEQYF. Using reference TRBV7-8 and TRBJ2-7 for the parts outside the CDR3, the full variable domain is GAGVSQSPRYKVAKRGQDVALRCDPISGHVSLFWYQQALGQGPEFLTYFQNEAQLDKSGLPSDRFFAERPEGSVSTLKIQRTQQEDSAVYLCASSLAPSDPPIRYEQYFGPGTRLTVT.

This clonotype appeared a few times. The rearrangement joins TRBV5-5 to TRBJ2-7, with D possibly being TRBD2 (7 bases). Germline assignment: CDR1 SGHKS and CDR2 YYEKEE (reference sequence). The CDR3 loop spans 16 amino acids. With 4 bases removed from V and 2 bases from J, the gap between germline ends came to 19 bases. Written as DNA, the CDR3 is TGTGCCAGCAGCACACCCTCGGGGGGCAACACCTACGAGCAGTACTTC. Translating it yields CASSTPSGGNTYEQYF.

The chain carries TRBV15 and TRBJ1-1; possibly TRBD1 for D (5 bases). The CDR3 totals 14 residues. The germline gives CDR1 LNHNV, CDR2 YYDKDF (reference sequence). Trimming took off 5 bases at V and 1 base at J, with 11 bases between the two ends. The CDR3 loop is CATSLHGGNTEAFF. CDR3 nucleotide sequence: TGTGCCACCAGCCTCCATGGGGGGAACACTGAAGCTTTCTTT. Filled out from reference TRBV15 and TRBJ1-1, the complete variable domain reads DAMVIQNPRYQVTQFGKPVTLSCSQTLNHNVMYWYQQKSSQAPKLLFHYYDKDFNNEADTPDNFQSRRPNTSFCFLDIRSPGLGDTAMYLCATSLHGGNTEAFFGQGTRLTVV.

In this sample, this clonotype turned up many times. CDR3 coding DNA: TGTGCCAGCAGTTGGCAGGGGTACGGTGTCACTGAAGCTTTCTTT. Translated, it gives CASSWQGYGVTEAFF. V is TRBV12-3 or TRBV12-4 and J is TRBJ1-1; possible D gene TRBD1, 6 bases. The CDR3 is 15 residues long. Deletions cut 4 bases from V and 4 bases from J, with 16 bases between.

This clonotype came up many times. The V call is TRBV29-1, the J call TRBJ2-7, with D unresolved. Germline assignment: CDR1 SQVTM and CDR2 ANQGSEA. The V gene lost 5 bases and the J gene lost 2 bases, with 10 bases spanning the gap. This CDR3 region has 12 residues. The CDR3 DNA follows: TGCAGCGTTATGGCAGGCCCCTACGAGCAGTACTTC. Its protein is CSVMAGPYEQYF.

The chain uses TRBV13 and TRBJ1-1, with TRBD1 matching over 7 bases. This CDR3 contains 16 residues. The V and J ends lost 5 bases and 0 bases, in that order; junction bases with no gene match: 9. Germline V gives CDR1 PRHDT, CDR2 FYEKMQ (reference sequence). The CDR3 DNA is TGTGCCAGCAGCCGCAGACAGGGAGGGTTGAACACTGAAGCTTTCTTT. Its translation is CASSRRQGGLNTEAFF.

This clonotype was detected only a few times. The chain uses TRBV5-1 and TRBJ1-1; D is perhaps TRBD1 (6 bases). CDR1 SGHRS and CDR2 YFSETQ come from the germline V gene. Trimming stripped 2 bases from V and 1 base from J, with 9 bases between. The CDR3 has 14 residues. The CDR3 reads CASSFPGENTEAFF. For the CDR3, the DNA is TGCGCCAGCAGCTTCCCAGGGGAGAACACTGAAGCTTTCTTT.

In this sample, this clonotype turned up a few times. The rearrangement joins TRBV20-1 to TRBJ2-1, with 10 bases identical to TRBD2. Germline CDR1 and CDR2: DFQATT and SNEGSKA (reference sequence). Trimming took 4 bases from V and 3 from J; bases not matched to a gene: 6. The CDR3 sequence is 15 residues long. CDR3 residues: CSATPLAGGYNEQFF. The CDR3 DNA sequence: TGCAGTGCTACCCCCTTAGCGGGGGGCTACAATGAGCAGTTCTTC.

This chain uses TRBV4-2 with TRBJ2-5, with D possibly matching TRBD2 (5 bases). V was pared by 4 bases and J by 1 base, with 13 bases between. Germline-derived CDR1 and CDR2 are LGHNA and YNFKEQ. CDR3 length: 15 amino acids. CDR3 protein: CASSPSWAGQETQYF. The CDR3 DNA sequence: TGTGCCAGCAGCCCCTCTTGGGCGGGCCAAGAGACCCAGTACTTC.

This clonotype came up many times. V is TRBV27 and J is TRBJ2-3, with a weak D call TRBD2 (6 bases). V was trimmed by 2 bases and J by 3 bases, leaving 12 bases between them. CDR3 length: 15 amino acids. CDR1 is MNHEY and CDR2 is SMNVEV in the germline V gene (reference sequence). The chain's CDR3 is CASSLTEGATDTQYF. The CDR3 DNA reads TGTGCCAGCAGTTTAACGGAGGGAGCAACAGATACGCAGTATTTT.

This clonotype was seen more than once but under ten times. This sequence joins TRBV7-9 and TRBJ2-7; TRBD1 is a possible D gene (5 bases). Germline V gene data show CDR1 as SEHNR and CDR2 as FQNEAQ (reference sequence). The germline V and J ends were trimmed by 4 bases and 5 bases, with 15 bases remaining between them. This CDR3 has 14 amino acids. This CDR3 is CASSSPGRGHEQYF. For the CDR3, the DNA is TGTGCCAGCAGCTCCCCAGGAAGGGGCCACGAGCAGTACTTC.

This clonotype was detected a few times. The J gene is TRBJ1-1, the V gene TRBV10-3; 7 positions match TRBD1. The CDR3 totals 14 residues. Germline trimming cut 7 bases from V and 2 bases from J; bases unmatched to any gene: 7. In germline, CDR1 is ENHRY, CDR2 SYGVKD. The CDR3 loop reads CAITGDRANTEAFF. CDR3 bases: TGTGCCATCACCGGGGACAGAGCAAACACTGAAGCTTTCTTT.

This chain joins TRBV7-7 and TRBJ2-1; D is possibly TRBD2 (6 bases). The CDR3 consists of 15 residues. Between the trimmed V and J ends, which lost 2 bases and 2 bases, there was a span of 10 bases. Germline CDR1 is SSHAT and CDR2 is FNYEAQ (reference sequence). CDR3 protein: CASSLYSGPYNEQFF. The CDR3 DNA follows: TGTGCCAGCAGCTTATACAGCGGGCCCTACAATGAGCAGTTCTTC.

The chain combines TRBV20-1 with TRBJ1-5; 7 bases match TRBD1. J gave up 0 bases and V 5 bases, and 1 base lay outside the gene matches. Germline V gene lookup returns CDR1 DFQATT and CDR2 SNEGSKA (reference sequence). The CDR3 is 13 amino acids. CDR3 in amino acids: CSAQGDSNQPQHF. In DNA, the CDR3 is TGCAGTGCTCAGGGGGATAGCAATCAGCCCCAGCATTTT.

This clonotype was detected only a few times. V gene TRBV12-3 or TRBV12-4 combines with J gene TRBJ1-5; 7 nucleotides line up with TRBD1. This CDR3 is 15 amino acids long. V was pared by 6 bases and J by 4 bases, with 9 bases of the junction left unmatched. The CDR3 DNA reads TGTGCCAGCAGCGTTACTAGGGGGCAAAATCAGCCCCAGCATTTT. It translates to CASSVTRGQNQPQHF.

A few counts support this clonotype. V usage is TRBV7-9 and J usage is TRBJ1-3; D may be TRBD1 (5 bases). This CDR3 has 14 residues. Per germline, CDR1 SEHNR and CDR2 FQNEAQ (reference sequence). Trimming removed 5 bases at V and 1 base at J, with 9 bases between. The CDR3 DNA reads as TGTGCCAGCAGCGCCAGGACATCTGGAAACACCATATATTTT. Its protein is CASSARTSGNTIYF. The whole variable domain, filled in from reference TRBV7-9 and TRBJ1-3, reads DTGVSQNPRHKITKRGQNVTFRCDPISEHNRLYWYRQTLGQGPEFLTYFQNEAQLEKSRLLSDRFSAERPKGSFSTLEIQRTEQGDSAMYLCASSARTSGNTIYFGEGSWLTVV.

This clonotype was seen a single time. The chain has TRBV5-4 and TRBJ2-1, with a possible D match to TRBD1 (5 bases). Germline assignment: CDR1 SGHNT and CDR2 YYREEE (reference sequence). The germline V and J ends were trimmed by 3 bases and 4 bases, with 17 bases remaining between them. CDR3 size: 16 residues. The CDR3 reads CASSSGRTRVYNEQFF. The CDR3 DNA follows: TGTGCCAGCAGCTCAGGGCGGACAAGGGTATACAATGAGCAGTTCTTC.

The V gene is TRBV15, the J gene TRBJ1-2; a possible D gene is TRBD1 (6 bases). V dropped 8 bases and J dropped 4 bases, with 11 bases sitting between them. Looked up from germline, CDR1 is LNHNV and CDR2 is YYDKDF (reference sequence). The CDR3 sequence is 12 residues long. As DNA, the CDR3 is TGTGCCACCTCAACAGGGACCTATGGCTACACCTTC. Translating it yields CATSTGTYGYTF.

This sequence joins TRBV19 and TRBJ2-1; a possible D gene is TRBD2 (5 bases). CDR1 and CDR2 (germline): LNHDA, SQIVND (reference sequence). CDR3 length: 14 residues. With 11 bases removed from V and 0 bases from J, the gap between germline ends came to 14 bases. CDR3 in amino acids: CASQSGNSYNEQFF. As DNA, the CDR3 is TGTGCCTCCCAGAGCGGCAACTCCTACAATGAGCAGTTCTTC. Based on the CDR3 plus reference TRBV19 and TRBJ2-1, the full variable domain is DGGITQSPKYLFRKEGQNVTLSCEQNLNHDAMYWYRQDPGQGLRLIYYSQIVNDFQKGDIAEGYSVSREKKESFPLTVTSAQKNPTAFYLCASQSGNSYNEQFFGPGTRLTVL.

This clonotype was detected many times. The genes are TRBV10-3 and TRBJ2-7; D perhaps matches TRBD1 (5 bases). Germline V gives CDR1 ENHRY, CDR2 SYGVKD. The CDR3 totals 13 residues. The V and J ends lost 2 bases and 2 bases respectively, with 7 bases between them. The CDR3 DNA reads TGTGCCATCAGTGAGGACAGTACCTACGAGCAGTACTTC. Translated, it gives CAISEDSTYEQYF.

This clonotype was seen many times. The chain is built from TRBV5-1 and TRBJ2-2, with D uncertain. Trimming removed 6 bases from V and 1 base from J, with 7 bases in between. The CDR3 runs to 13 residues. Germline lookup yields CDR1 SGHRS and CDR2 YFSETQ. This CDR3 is CASKHKNTGELFF. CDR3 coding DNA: TGCGCCAGCAAACACAAGAACACCGGGGAGCTGTTTTTT. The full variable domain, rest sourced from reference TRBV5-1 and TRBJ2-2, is KAGVTQTPRYLIKTRGQQVTLSCSPISGHRSVSWYQQTPGQGLQFLFEYFSETQRNKGNFPGRFSGRQFSNSRSEMNVSTLELGDSALYLCASKHKNTGELFFGEGSRLTVL.

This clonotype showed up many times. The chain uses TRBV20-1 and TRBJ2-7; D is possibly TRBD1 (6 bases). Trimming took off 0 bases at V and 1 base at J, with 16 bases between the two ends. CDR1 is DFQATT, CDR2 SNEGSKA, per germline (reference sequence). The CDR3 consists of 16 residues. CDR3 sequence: CSAREGHGPGSYEQYF. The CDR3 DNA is TGCAGTGCTAGAGAGGGACATGGGCCTGGGTCCTACGAGCAGTACTTC.

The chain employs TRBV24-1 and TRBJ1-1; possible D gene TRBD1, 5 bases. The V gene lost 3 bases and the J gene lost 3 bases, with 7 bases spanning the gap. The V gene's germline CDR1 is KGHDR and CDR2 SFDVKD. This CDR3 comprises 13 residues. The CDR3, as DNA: TGTGCCACCAGTGATGTGGGGGACACTGAAGCTTTCTTT. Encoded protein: CATSDVGDTEAFF.

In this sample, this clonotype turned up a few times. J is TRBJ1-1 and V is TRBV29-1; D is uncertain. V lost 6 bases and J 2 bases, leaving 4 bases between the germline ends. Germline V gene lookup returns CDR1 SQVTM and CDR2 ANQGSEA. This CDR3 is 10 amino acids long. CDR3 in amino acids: CSVRNTEAFF. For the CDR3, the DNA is TGCAGCGTAAGAAACACTGAAGCTTTCTTT. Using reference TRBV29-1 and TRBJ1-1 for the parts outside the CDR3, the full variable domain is SAVISQKPSRDICQRGTSLTIQCQVDSQVTMMFWYRQQPGQSLTLIATANQGSEATYESGFVIDKFPISRPNLTFSTLTVSNMSPEDSSIYLCSVRNTEAFFGQGTRLTVV.

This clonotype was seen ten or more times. Written as DNA, the CDR3 is TGTGCCAGCATTAAGGACATTGGAAACACCATATATTTT. Amino acids: CASIKDIGNTIYF. This chain joins TRBV12-3 or TRBV12-4 and TRBJ1-3; D is perhaps TRBD1 (5 bases). The CDR3 runs to 13 residues. V dropped 7 bases and J dropped 3 bases, with 10 bases sitting between them.